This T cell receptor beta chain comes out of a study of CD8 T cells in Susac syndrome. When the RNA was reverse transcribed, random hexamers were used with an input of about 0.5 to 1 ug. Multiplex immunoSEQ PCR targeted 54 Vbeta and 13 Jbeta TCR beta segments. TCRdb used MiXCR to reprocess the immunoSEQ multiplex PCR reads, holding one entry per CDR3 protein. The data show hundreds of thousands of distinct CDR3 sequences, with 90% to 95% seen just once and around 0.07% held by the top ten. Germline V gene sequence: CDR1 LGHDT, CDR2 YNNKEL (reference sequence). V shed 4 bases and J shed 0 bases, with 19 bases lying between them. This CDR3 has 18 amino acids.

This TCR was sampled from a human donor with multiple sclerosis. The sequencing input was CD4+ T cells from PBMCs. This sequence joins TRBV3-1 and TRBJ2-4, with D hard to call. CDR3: CASSLDTRSNLAKNIQYF. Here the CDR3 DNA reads TGTGCCAGCAGCCTAGACACCAGATCAAACCTAGCCAAAAACATTCAGTACTTC.